The clone carrying this T cell receptor beta chain was observed a single time. As yet, its antigen is unknown. This specimen belongs to a study of T-cell memory formation after mild COVID-19. TCRalpha and TCRbeta libraries used 5'RACE with constant-segment primers and UMIs. TCRdb re-called the 5' RACE reads through MiXCR, storing one row per CDR3 protein. This table holds about 350,000 distinct CDR3 sequences, around 15% found once. CDR3 length equals 16 residues. V was clipped by 3 bases and J by 0 bases, with 13 bases between them. Germline V gives CDR1 MRHNA, CDR2 SNTAGT. Broader study findings: Cross-reactive memory apparently joined, as some responding clones appeared in pre-infection memory.

Material: PBMCs or a T cell subset sorted from them (not recorded which). V and J are TRBV6-4 and TRBJ2-3; D is undetermined. This receptor was obtained from a man aged 18 to 35 who had mild COVID-19 (a few samples of this study predate the infection). Cell type and time point are not known. CDR3 DNA sequence: TGTGCCAGCAGTGAAGGATCGGGTGGTAGCACAGATACGCAGTATTTT. It is translated as CASSEGSGGSTDTQYF.